The T cell receptor (beta chain) described here comes from a study of cytomegalovirus exposure and HLA in healthy donors (dated by TCRdb to the late 2010s). The study in broad terms: In an earlier analysis of around 540 of the donors, roughly 300 Gb of sequence data and 95 million to 130 million unique TCR beta sequences from about 179 million T cells were reported. Using immunosequencing, the study profiled T cell repertoires from about 620 subjects and related those repertoires to cytomegalovirus serostatus. Among the roughly 410 genotyped donors, approximately 77% belonged to the genetic ancestry cluster associated with self-reported Caucasian donors. Rather than drawing on any new phenotypic data, the later analysis identified candidate immune exposures from TCR beta sequences and the way those sequences occurred across donors. A later analysis re-examined previously published TCR beta repertoires from more than 650 donors and added high-resolution HLA genotyping to investigate patterns of TCR occurrence. Typing coverage varied by locus: about 620-630 donors for A, B, C, DRB1 and DQB1; more than 500 for DQA1; about 570 for DPA1; around 490 for DPB1. HLA typing included class I and class II loci at four-digit resolution. Four to six DR-DQ haplotypes were handled as single units for association and clustering, since linkage in the cohort was strong. Across some 400 genotyped donors of the cohort, an average of roughly 230,000 unique TCR beta nucleotide sequences per donor were sequenced, and approximately 19% of those sequences were non-productive. The aim of the study was to test whether cataloging public T cell receptors could identify signatures of past pathogen exposure. High-throughput TCR immunosequencing, statistical association of individual TCRs with disease status, and machine learning were combined to predict cytomegalovirus infection status. In addition to the first cohort of 666 subjects, a separate validation cohort of about 120 different subjects was used. To decide whether each TCR beta V gene segment behaved as functional or pseudogenic, an earlier analysis of fewer than 750 of the donors relied on high-throughput TCR beta sequencing. Alongside the repertoire data, information on donor age, sex, ethnicity and CMV serostatus was compiled. Approximately 300 gigabases of sequencing data and 75 million to 85 million unique TCR sequences made up an early release that covered approximately 700 HLA-typed donors. Every discovery cohort repertoire had been produced on one sequencing platform. In a later genetic analysis, genome-wide SNP genotypes for about 65% of the roughly 700 donors were used, and that subset was treated as a discovery cohort.

Concerning this clone: It lacks a known antigen. No quality values exist for individual bases; no much larger clone is one base distant.

Trimming takes 2 bases from V and 3 bases from J, and the germline ends sit 8 bases apart. According to the germline V gene, CDR1 reads SGDLS and CDR2 reads YYNGEE. The CDR3, from cysteine to phenylalanine, totals 14 residues. Only CDR3 DNA is held: 42 bases, read in frame from base 1. Receptor libraries were prepared by the immunoSEQ multiplex PCR assay. A mixture of 60 forward primers for TCR Vbeta segments and 13 reverse primers for TCR Jbeta segments was used in the multiplex PCR. Amplification of the CDR3 region of rearranged TCR beta genes was performed with a multiplex PCR assay on genomic DNA. Amplified TCR beta libraries were sequenced as 87-base-pair reads on the Illumina HiSeq System. As for how the authors treated the data: In a later analysis, tens of millions of unique TCR beta chains were counted across the 500 to 850 repertoires, and about 9.9 million of these chains were shared by at least two donors. A nearest-neighbor algorithm error-corrected the raw reads and collapsed the reads into unique sequences, merging closely related sequences to remove PCR and sequencing errors. To assign V, D and J gene segments, CDR3 sequences were aligned to IMGT reference sequences. For a sequence to be retained, at least a six-nucleotide match to both a V gene segment and a J gene segment was required. A rearrangement was called productive if the CDR3 had no stop codons and remained in frame with V and J, and every other rearrangement was called non-productive. Following IMGT convention, CDR3 was defined as the stretch from the second conserved V-encoded cysteine up to the conserved J-encoded phenylalanine. The earlier analysis of roughly 590 of the donors excluded sequences that lacked an unambiguous match to a single V gene segment. In an earlier analysis of around 590 of the donors, a V segment was called functional when productive rearrangements were above 56.7%, and segregating when the standard deviation between donors exceeded 5%. A statistical classification framework was built for diagnosing cytomegalovirus status from the catalog of TCR beta chain sequences. V and J gene assignment, in a later analysis, came from comparing TCR nucleotide sequences with IMGT/GENE-DB human TR gene sequences. A later analysis assigned CDR3 sequences and most-parsimonious VDJ recombination scenarios with the TCRdist pipeline. In a later analysis, every TCR beta chain was defined by the combination of its CDR3 amino acid sequence and its V-gene family, and reads without a unique V-gene family were dropped. In a later analysis, approximately 590 highly shared, low-generation-probability nucleotide sequences were removed to address suspected cross-contamination and a sequencing artifact. In a later analysis, a clonal expansion index for each public chain was calculated from normalized within-repertoire ranks of inferred template counts. In a later analysis, generation probabilities were computed with a VDJ recombination model fitted to out-of-frame rearrangements, and the resulting probabilities were checked against IGoR. A later analysis scored TCR-TCR, TCR-HLA and TCR-CMV co-occurrence with hypergeometric tests, applying a repertoire-size bias correction to TCR pairs. To estimate false discovery rates, a later analysis permuted the HLA or CMV assignments 20 times. In a later analysis, co-occurring TCRs were grouped with DBSCAN, and TCRdist sequence similarity was added when clustering was performed within HLA-allele-positive subsets. Co-occurrence clustering excluded repertoires with fewer than 30,000 or more than 120,000 public chains, plus five with anomalous nucleotide sharing. TCRdb mirrors the immuneACCESS table, restricted to in-frame sequences. Some clones are absent from its copies; in checked studies, under half trace to an unresolved V gene, and the reason for the others is unknown. D and trimming come from the DNA, and the V and J calls and clone size come from that table. This sample has fewer than 60,000 clones in its table, and 77% of those were observed once. The top ten clonotypes cover approximately 3.4% of the sample.

Paper-wide results and their limitations: A cluster of highly shared sequence variants was judged likely to be a technical artifact of the sequencing pipeline. In a later analysis, the rate of TCR association differed among HLA loci, with DRB1 alleles having the most associated TCRs and HLA-C alleles having the fewest. According to a later analysis, parvovirus B19, influenza, CMV and Epstein-Barr virus appeared linked to several top co-occurrence clusters. Because counts were too low, approximately 15 rarely observed V segments, including chromosome 9 orphons, were excluded from the earlier analysis of roughly 580 of the donors. According to a later analysis, most CMV-associated TCR beta chains appeared to be HLA-restricted, and the HLA associations seemed to be driven largely by CMV exposure. A later genetic analysis associated a missense DCLRE1C variant with V-gene and J-gene trimming of TCR beta chains, and an independent cohort replicated the association. Only TCR beta chains were sequenced in this cohort, and the absence of alpha or paired-chain data limited detectable features. A further reported finding was that TCR beta sequences accurately predicted the HLA-A and HLA-B alleles for most subjects in the first cohort. The 87-base-pair reads could not distinguish some IMGT-functional V segments, including TRBV6-2 and TRBV6-3, so those segments were excluded. A total of around 150 TCR beta chains were listed by the study as associated with cytomegalovirus. When HLA alleles, especially DR and DQ, strongly co-occurred, attributing TCR associations to individual alleles was difficult. Cytomegalovirus status was reported to be diagnosed by the classifier with high specificity and sensitivity in both the original and validation cohorts. Broadly in line with IMGT annotations, most TCR beta V segments showed up in productive rearrangements about 87% or about 30% of the time in an earlier analysis of under 700 of the donors. A later analysis associated 16,951 TCR beta sequences with specific HLA alleles at a false discovery rate of 0.05. Correlated functional status among segregating V segments might reflect linkage disequilibrium, but an unknown experimental factor could not be ruled out. Immune exposure information for the cohort was limited to CMV serostatus. Sequencing depth was assumed to be roughly uniform across donors in the presence/absence analyses, though that assumption may not hold. The authors suggested that the approach could potentially be extended to other disease states and immunological phenotypes. Most TCR sequences were seen in very few donors, while some public TCRs were found in many individuals. Because HLA typing was unavailable for some donors at each locus, only the typed subset was used in association tests. In a later genetic analysis, fewer N-insertions in productive TCRs were reported among donors in an Asian-associated ancestry cluster than the roughly 700-donor mean. In a later analysis, HLA-associated TCR beta chains showed more clonal expansion and lower generation probabilities than non-associated chains that were equally common. A few of the identified cytomegalovirus-associated TCR beta chains were confirmed in vitro to be specific for cytomegalovirus antigens.

The cohort comprised 710 or so healthy bone marrow donors. Cohort members were all nominally healthy when sampled, although unrecorded immune exposures were likely present. The donor tested CMV seropositive and was one of the 289 seropositive cohort members. A peripheral blood sample was collected from each donor, and TCR beta sequencing was performed on peripheral blood mononuclear cells. The Qiagen DNeasy Blood Extraction Kit was used to extract genomic DNA from the blood cell samples. This TCR derives from a woman aged 35 to 49 in good health and CMV-seropositive. The chain joins TRBV9 to TRBJ2-2; the D gene is possibly TRBD2, with 5 bases matching. Sequences were obtained from PBMCs. The nucleotide sequence reads TGTGCCAGCAGCGTGGCGGGTCACACCGGGGAGCTGTTTTTT. Its protein is CASSVAGHTGELFF.